This paragraph reports one TCR beta chain. The data originate from a study of blood T cell repertoires in COVID-19. Here immunoSEQ multiplex PCR was the method, and the copy in TCRdb shows in-frame clones only, minus some. The sample records some 200,000 clones, roughly 88% being singletons. The CDR3 runs 15 residues. The germline CDR1 and CDR2 sequences are SEHNR and FQNEAQ (reference sequence). Trimming left V 4 bases short and J 1 base short, with 13 bases between. The study assigned cohorts using participant-reported clinical history. The receptor was derived from a woman aged 40 to 50 with acute COVID-19. The gene calls are TRBV7-9 and TRBJ1-1; D remains ambiguous. The sample taken for sequencing was PBMCs or T cells enriched from blood (not recorded which). Here the CDR3 DNA reads TGTGCCAGCAGCTCTTACGAAGACAAGAACACTGAAGCTTTCTTT. Residues: CASSSYEDKNTEAFF.